This TCR beta chain originates from a study of response to subunit inactivated influenza vaccine. Findings of the study overall: Each seasonal influenza vaccination recruits few new T cells, the authors suggested.

Via MiXCR, TCRdb re-called the RT-PCR reads, giving one row per CDR3 protein. The profile covers hundreds of thousands of distinct CDR3 sequences, with 18% appearing a single time and roughly a tenth taken by the ten largest. This CDR3 is built from 15 residues. Per the germline V gene, CDR1 is SGHAT and CDR2 is FQNNGV. J lost 4 bases, V lost 5 bases, and 4 bases had no gene match. Notes on this clonotype: Antigen unknown.

The chain recombines TRBV11-2 with TRBJ2-3; TRBD2 matches 12 bases. The starting material was PBMCs from blood, obtained roughly 5 days after vaccination. The receptor was derived from a man between 50 and 59 years old who received an inactivated influenza vaccine. Here the CDR3 DNA reads TGTGCCAGCAGCCAGACTAGCGGGGGTCCAGATACGCAGTATTTT. It specifies CASSQTSGGPDTQYF.